This TCR beta chain was recovered during a study of T cell repertoires in cytomegalovirus infection. Study overall: CMV epitopes that were recently identified and HLA-C-restricted were used alongside well-studied HLA-B-restricted ones. Signatures in public TCR beta sequences pointed to both CMV infection and matching HLA type. Study outcomes and limitations: Dominating the ex vivo response were HLA-C-restricted CMV-specific TCR beta clonotypes. Frequencies of public TCR beta families were cumulated, and this identified carriers of CMV plus the relevant HLA.

TCRdb analysed the reads with MiXCR anew, one entry per CDR3 protein. The table has 300,000 to 400,000 distinct CDR3 sequences, around 29% seen once. V lost 4 bases to trimming and J lost 2 bases, with 15 bases between them. The CDR3 is made up of 16 amino acids. Looked up from germline, CDR1 is ENHRY and CDR2 is SYGVKD. This clonotype has more than one count but fewer than ten. Its target is unknown. The chain employs TRBV10-3 and TRBJ1-5; D perhaps matches TRBD1 (5 bases). The TCR comes from a human donor in good health (CMV status not recorded). Some clones in this sample may be carry-over from other donors' samples. The material was cultured PBMCs, obtained from culture after CMV antigen stimulation. Here the CDR3 reads CAISGSGALGNQPQHF. Written as DNA, the CDR3 is TGTGCCATCAGTGGGTCTGGGGCGCTGGGCAATCAGCCCCAGCATTTT.